This is a list of T cell receptor beta chains from one sample in a study of cytotoxic CD8 clonotypes in ibrutinib-treated CLL. Data came from immunoSEQ multiplex PCR; TCRdb stores just in-frame clones and leaves some out. The top ten hold approximately 5.2% of the sample, which has 73,000 or so clones, approximately 70% seen once. Sequenced here: PBMCs, sampled after 12 months of ibrutinib treatment. These receptors originate from a human donor with chronic lymphocytic leukemia. Both conserved end residues are part of each CDR3. The D gene is left open where the match is weak. Clone size, where shown, is once, few, many, or a class for clones that have expanded.

J: TRBJ2-7
size: few
D: .
V: TRBV30
DNA: TGTGCCTGGACCGATCCAACCCCGGCCCCCTACGAGCAGTACTTC
CDR3: CAWTDPTPAPYEQYF

J: TRBJ2-7
size: large
D: .
V: TRBV27
DNA: TGTGCCAGCAGTTTACAGGGTGGTAACTACGAGCAGTACTTC
CDR3: CASSLQGGNYEQYF

J: TRBJ2-1
size: .
D: .
V: TRBV19
DNA: TGTGCCAGTAGTCCCAAGGGCAGGCTCACGGGTAATGAGCAGTTCTTC
CDR3: CASSPKGRLTGNEQFF

J: TRBJ1-3
size: .
D: .
V: TRBV30
DNA: TGTGCCTGGAGTGTTGGCAGGGGCTCTGGAAACACCATATATTTT
CDR3: CAWSVGRGSGNTIYF

J: TRBJ2-1
size: .
D: TRBD2
V: TRBV27
DNA: TGTGCCAGTCGCTCCACCCCCGGGGGGGCCCATCCTCGGAAGCAGTTCTTC
CDR3: CASRSTPGGAHPRKQFF

J: TRBJ2-3
size: .
D: TRBD2
V: TRBV7-2
DNA: TGTGCCAGCAGCTTAAGACGGGCGGGGGGTGGTACGCAGTATTTT
CDR3: CASSLRRAGGGTQYF

J: TRBJ2-7
size: few
D: .
V: TRBV11-2
DNA: TGTGCCAGCAGCTTTGGGGGGTCCTACGAGCAGTACTTC
CDR3: CASSFGGSYEQYF

J: TRBJ1-4
size: few
D: TRBD1
V: TRBV2
DNA: TGTGCCAGCAGTCCCGGGACAGTTTTGGAAAAACTGTTTTTT
CDR3: CASSPGTVLEKLFF

J: TRBJ2-5
size: .
D: TRBD2
V: TRBV4-2
DNA: TGTGCCAGCAGCCAAGATATCCTAGCGGGGAGCCCGAAGTACTTC
CDR3: CASSQDILAGSPKYF

J: TRBJ1-5
size: .
D: .
V: TRBV18
DNA: TGTGCCAGCTCACCACTTGAAGGGGCCGGGCAGCCCCAGCATTTT
CDR3: CASSPLEGAGQPQHF

J: TRBJ2-5
size: .
D: .
V: TRBV5-4
DNA: TGTGCCAGCAGCTTGGGTCTTCAGCGACGGGTCCAAGAGACCCAGTACTTC
CDR3: CASSLGLQRRVQETQYF

J: TRBJ2-7
size: .
D: .
V: TRBV5-8
DNA: TGTGCCAGCAGCTTGTCTGGGGGGTGGCGCACCTACGAGCAGTACTTC
CDR3: CASSLSGGWRTYEQYF

J: TRBJ1-1
size: .
D: TRBD1
V: TRBV9
DNA: TGTGCCAGCAGCGCGACAGGGTTGGGCACTGAAGCTTTCTTT
CDR3: CASSATGLGTEAFF

J: TRBJ2-7
size: .
D: .
V: TRBV7-9
DNA: TGTGCCAGCAGCTTAGTTGGGGGGCAGTCCTACGAGCAGTACTTC
CDR3: CASSLVGGQSYEQYF

J: TRBJ2-7
size: .
D: TRBD1
V: TRBV6-6
DNA: TGTGCCAGCAGTTACGGGGACAGGATCAACGAGCAGTACTTC
CDR3: CASSYGDRINEQYF

J: TRBJ2-3
size: .
D: .
V: TRBV4-1
DNA: TGCGCCAGCAGCCACGCCTACACAGATACGCAGTATTTT
CDR3: CASSHAYTDTQYF

J: TRBJ1-6
size: .
D: TRBD1
V: TRBV23-1
DNA: TGCGCCAGCAGTCAACCTCCTCGGACAGGGTCAGTTTTCGACTCCTATAATTCACCCCTCCACTTT
CDR3: CASSQPPRTGSVFDSYNSPLHF

J: TRBJ2-7
size: .
D: .
V: TRBV4-1
DNA: TGCGCCAGCAGCCAAGACAGGGGGACTGGCCCCTCCGAGCAGTACTTC
CDR3: CASSQDRGTGPSEQYF

J: TRBJ2-7
size: .
D: .
V: TRBV29-1
DNA: TGCAGCGTTGAAACCTCAGGGGATAATCCCTACGAGCAGTACTTC
CDR3: CSVETSGDNPYEQYF

J: TRBJ1-2
size: .
D: .
V: TRBV10-2
DNA: TGCGCCAGCAGTGAGTCGTCGACAGGCTGGAACTATGGCTACACCTTC
CDR3: CASSESSTGWNYGYTF

J: TRBJ2-7
size: .
D: .
V: TRBV7-2
DNA: TGTGCCAGCAGCCCGTCTAGCTCCTACGAGCAGTACTTC
CDR3: CASSPSSSYEQYF

J: TRBJ1-2
size: .
D: TRBD1
V: TRBV18
DNA: TGTGCCAGCTCACGAGAGACAGGGGGAGGCTACACCTTC
CDR3: CASSRETGGGYTF

J: TRBJ1-5
size: few
D: .
V: TRBV5-4
DNA: TGTGCCAGCAGCTTCCTCAATCAGCCCCAGCATTTT
CDR3: CASSFLNQPQHF

J: TRBJ2-2
size: once
D: .
V: TRBV7-9
DNA: TGTGCCAGCAGCTTAGCGGTTTCTCAGGTCAACACCGGGGAGCTGTTTTTT
CDR3: CASSLAVSQVNTGELFF

J: TRBJ2-3
size: .
D: TRBD2
V: TRBV4-3
DNA: TGCGCCAGCAGCCAAGTCTTTAGCGGGGGCCCAGATACGCAGTATTTT
CDR3: CASSQVFSGGPDTQYF